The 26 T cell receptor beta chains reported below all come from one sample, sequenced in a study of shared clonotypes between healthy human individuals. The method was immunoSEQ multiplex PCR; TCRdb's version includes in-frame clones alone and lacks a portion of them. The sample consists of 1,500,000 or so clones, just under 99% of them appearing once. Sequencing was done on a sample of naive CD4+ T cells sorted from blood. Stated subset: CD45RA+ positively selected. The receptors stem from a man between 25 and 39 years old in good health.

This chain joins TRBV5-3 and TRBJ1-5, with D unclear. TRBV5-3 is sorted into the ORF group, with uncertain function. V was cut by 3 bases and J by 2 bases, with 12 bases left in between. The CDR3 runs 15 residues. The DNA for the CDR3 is TGTGCCAGAAGCTCTTGTTTGGAAGGCAATCAGCCCCAGCATTTT. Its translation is CARSSCLEGNQPQHF.

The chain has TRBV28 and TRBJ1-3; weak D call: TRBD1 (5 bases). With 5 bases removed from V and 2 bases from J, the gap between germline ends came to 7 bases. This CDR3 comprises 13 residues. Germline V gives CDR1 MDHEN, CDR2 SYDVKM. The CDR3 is CASSQGPGNTIYF. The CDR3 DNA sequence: TGTGCCAGCAGTCAGGGACCTGGAAACACCATATATTTT.

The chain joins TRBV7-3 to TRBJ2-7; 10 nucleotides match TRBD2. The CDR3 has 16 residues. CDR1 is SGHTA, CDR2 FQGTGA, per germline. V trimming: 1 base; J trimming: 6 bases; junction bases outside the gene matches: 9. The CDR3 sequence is CASSLMVIAGGSEQYF. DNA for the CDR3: TGTGCCAGCAGCTTAATGGTTATAGCGGGAGGCTCCGAGCAGTACTTC.

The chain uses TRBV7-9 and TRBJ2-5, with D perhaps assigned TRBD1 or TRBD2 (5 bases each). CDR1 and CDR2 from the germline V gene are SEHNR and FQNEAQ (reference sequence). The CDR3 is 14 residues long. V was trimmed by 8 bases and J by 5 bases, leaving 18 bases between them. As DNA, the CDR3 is TGTGCCAGCGGTAGTGGGACGGTCGGGGAGACCCAGTACTTC. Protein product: CASGSGTVGETQYF.

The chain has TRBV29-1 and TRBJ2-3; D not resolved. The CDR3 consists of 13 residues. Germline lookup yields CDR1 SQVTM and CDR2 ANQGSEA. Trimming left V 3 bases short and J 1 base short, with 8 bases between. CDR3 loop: CSVDAAGTDTQYF. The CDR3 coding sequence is TGCAGCGTTGATGCTGCGGGCACAGATACGCAGTATTTT.

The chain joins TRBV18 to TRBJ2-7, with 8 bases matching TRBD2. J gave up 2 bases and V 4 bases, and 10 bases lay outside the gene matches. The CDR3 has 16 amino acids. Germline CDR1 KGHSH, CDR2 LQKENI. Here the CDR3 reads CASSQLTSGLTYEQYF. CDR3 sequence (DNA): TGTGCCAGCTCACAATTAACTAGCGGCCTCACCTACGAGCAGTACTTC.

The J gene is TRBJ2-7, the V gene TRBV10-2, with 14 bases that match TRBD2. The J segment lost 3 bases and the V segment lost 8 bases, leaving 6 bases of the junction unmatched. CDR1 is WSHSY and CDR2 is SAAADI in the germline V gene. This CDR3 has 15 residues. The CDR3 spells CASSGLAGGLYEQYF. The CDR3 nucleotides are TGCGCCAGCTCAGGACTAGCGGGAGGCCTCTACGAGCAGTACTTC.

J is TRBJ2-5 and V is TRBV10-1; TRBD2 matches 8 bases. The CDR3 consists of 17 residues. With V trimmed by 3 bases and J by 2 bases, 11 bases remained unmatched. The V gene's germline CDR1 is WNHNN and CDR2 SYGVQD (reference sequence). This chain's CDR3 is CASSEGPTGGAQETQYF. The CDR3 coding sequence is TGCGCCAGCAGTGAAGGTCCCACCGGGGGGGCGCAAGAGACCCAGTACTTC.

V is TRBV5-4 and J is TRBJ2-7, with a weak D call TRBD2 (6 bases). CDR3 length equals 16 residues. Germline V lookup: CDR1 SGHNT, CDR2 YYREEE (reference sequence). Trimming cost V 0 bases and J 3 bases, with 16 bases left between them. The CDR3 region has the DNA TGTGCCAGCAGCTTGGGCGTCGGGGGAACAAACTACGAGCAGTACTTC. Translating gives CASSLGVGGTNYEQYF.

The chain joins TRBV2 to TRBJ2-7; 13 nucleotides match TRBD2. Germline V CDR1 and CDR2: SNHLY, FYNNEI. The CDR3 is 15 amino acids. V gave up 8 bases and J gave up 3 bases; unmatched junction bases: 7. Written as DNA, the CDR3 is TGTGCCAGCTCGGGGACTAGCGGGGCCGACTACGAGCAGTACTTC. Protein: CASSGTSGADYEQYF.

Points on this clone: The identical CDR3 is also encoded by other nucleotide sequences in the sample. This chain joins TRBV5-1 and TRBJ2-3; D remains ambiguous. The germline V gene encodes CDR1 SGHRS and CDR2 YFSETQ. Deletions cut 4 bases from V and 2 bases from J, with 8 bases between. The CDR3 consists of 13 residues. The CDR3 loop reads CASSPGPTDTQYF. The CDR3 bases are TGCGCCAGCAGCCCTGGACCCACAGATACGCAGTATTTT.

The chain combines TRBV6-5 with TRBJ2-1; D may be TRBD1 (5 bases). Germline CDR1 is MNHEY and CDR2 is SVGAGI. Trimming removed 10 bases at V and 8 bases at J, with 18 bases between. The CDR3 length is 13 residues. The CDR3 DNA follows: TGTGCCATCCGTAGATCAGGGTTCCATGAGCAGTTCTTC. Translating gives CAIRRSGFHEQFF.

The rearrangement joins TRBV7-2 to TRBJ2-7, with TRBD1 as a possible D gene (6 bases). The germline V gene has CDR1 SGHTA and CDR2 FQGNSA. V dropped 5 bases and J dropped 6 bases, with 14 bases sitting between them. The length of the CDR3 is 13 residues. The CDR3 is CASSPRTEVEQYF. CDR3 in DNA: TGTGCCAGCAGCCCCCGGACAGAAGTCGAGCAGTACTTC. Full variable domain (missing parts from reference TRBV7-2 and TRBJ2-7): GAGVSQSPSNKVTEKGKDVELRCDPISGHTALYWYRQSLGQGLEFLIYFQGNSAPDKSGLPSDRFSAERTGGSVSTLTIQRTQQEDSAVYLCASSPRTEVEQYFGPGTRLTVT.

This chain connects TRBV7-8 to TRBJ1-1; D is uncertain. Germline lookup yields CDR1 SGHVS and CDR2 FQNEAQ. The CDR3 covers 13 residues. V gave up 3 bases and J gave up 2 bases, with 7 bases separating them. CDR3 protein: CASSFRDNTEAFF. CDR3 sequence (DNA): TGTGCCAGCAGCTTTAGAGATAACACTGAAGCTTTCTTT. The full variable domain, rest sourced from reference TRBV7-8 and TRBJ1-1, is GAGVSQSPRYKVAKRGQDVALRCDPISGHVSLFWYQQALGQGPEFLTYFQNEAQLDKSGLPSDRFFAERPEGSVSTLKIQRTQQEDSAVYLCASSFRDNTEAFFGQGTRLTVV.

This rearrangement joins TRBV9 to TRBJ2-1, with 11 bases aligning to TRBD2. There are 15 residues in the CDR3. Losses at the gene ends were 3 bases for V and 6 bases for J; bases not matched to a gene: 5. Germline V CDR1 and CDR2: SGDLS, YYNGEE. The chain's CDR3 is CASSEPGLAANEQFF. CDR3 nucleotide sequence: TGTGCCAGCAGCGAGCCGGGACTAGCGGCCAATGAGCAGTTCTTC. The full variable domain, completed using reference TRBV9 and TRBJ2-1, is DSGVTQTPKHLITATGQRVTLRCSPRSGDLSVYWYQQSLDQGLQFLIQYYNGEERAKGNILERFSAQQFPDLHSELNLSSLELGDSALYFCASSEPGLAANEQFFGPGTRLTVL.

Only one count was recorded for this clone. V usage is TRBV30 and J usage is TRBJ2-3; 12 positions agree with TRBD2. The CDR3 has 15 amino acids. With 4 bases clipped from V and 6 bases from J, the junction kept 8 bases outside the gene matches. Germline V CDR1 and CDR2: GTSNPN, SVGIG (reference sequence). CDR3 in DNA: TGTGCCTGGAAGAGGACTAGCGGGAAAACGGATACGCAGTATTTT. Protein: CAWKRTSGKTDTQYF.

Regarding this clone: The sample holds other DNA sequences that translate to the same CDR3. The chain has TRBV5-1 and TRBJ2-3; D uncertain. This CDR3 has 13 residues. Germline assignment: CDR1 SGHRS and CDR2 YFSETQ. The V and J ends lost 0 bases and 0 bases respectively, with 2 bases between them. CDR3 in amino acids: CASSLASTDTQYF. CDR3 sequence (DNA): TGCGCCAGCAGCTTGGCGAGCACAGATACGCAGTATTTT.

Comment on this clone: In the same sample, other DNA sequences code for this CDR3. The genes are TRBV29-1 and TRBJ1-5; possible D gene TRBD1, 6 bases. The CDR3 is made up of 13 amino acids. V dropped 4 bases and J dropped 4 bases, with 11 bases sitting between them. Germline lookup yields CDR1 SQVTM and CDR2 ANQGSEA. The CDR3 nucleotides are TGCAGCGTTGCCCACAGGGAGAATCAGCCCCAGCATTTT. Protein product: CSVAHRENQPQHF.

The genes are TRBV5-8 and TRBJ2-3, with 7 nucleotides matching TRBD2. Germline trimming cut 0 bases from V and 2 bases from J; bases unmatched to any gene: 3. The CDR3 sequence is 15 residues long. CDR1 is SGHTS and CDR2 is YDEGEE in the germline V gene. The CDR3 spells CASSLGGSSTDTQYF. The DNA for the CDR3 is TGTGCCAGCAGCTTGGGCGGGAGCTCCACAGATACGCAGTATTTT.

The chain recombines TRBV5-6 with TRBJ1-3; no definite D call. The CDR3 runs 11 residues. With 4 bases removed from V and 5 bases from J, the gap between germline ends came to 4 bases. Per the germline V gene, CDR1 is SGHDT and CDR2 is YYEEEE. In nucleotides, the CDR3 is TGTGCCAGCAGCGGGAGAAACACCATATATTTT. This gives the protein CASSGRNTIYF.

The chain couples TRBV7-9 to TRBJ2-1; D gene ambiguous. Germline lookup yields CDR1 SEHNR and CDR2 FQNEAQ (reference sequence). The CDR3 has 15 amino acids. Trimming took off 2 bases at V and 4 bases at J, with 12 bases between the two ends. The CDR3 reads CASSLRVAVYNEQFF. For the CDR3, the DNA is TGTGCCAGCAGCTTAAGAGTAGCAGTATACAATGAGCAGTTCTTC.

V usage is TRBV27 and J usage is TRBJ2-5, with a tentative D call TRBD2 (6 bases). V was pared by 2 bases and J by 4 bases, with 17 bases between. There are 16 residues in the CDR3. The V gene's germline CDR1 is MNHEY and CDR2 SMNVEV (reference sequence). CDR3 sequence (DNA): TGTGCCAGCAGTTTAGTGGGACCTCGGGGAGGAGAGACCCAGTACTTC. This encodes CASSLVGPRGGETQYF.

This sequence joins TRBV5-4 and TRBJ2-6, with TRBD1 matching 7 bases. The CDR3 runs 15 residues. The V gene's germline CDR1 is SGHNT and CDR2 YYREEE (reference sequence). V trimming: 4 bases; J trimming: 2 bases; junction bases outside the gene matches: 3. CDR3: CASSVTGAGANVLTF. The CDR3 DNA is TGTGCCAGCAGCGTAACAGGGGCTGGGGCCAACGTCCTGACTTTC.

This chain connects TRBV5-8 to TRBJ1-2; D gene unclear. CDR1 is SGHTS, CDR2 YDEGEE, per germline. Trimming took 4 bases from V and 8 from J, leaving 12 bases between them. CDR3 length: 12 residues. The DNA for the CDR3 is TGTGCCAGCAGCCCCGCGTGGTGGGGCTACACCTTC. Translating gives CASSPAWWGYTF.

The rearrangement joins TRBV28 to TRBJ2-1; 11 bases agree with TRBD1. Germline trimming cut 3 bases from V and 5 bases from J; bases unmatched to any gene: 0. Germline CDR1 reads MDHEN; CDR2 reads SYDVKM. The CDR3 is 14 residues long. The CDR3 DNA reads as TGTGCCAGCAGTTTGGGACAGGGGGACAATGAGCAGTTCTTC. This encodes CASSLGQGDNEQFF. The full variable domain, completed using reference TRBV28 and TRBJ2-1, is DVKVTQSSRYLVKRTGEKVFLECVQDMDHENMFWYRQDPGLGLRLIYFSYDVKMKEKGDIPEGYSVSREKKERFSLILESASTNQTSMYLCASSLGQGDNEQFFGPGTRLTVL.

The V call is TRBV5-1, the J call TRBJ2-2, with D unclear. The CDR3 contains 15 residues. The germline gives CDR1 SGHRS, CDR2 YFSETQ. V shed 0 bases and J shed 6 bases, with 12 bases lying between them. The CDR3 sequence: CASSLVEVGPGELFF. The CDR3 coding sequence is TGCGCCAGCAGCTTGGTCGAGGTGGGCCCCGGGGAGCTGTTTTTT.